This TCR beta chain was obtained from a study of read filtering for tumor transcriptome and immune sequencing. As for the study in general: Mean patient age was approximately 66 years, range about 47 to 90; 17 male, 11 to 15 female. RNA-seq yielded only 85 to 1273 TCR reads, IR-seq about 4 to 10.27 million.

From approximately 430 ng of RNA, a library with molecular barcoded alpha/delta and beta/gamma adaptors was made. TCRdb used MiXCR to reprocess the reads, holding one entry per CDR3 protein. The repertoire includes around 38,000 distinct CDR3 sequences, roughly 13% of them detected once, and 25% to 30% sits in the top ten. This clonotype was observed many times. This CDR3 has 15 residues. The V and J ends lost 1 base and 6 bases respectively, with 14 bases between them. The germline V gene has CDR1 LGHDT and CDR2 YNNKEL (reference sequence). The sequencing input was a population of CD138-negative cells sorted from bone marrow. The V gene is TRBV3-1, the J gene TRBJ2-3; D may be TRBD1 (7 bases). The receptor's source is a donor aged 40 or over with multiple myeloma. The CDR3, as DNA: TGTGCCAGCAGCCAAGTAGGAGGGGGCAGGGATACGCAGTATTTT. This codes for CASSQVGGGRDTQYF.